This T cell receptor (beta chain) originates from a study of T cells in Graves' hyperthyroidism and ophthalmopathy. Study results and caveats: The model foresaw ophthalmopathy a median roughly 6.6 months prior to onset. Blood also held most thyroid clonotypes expanded beyond 0.001. A model using 13 V-J features told ophthalmopathy apart from stable hyperthyroidism.

Calling Graves' hyperthyroidism stable meant ophthalmopathy did not progress within 18 months. Regions amplified from RNA transcripts were the TCR beta CDR3 regions. HTBI primers drove first-round RT-PCR of the TCR CDR3. TCRdb processed the multiplex PCR reads anew with MiXCR; each CDR3 protein has one entry. The sample lists some 620,000 distinct CDR3 sequences; about 17% were seen once. Germline CDR1 and CDR2: GTSNPN and SVGIG (reference sequence). The V end lost 5 bases, the J end lost 2 bases, and 13 bases lay between the germline ends. This CDR3 spans 13 amino acids. About this clonotype itself: Its antigen is unidentified. This may be a read error, as it is one base from a much larger clone.

This chain connects TRBV30 to TRBJ2-7; D is uncertain. The sequenced material came from blood. The sequence derives from a woman aged 25-40 years with Graves' hyperthyroidism. CDR3: CAWSPGPAYEQYF. The CDR3 nucleotides are TGTGCCTGGTCCCCTGGGCCAGCCTACGAGCAGTACTTC.